This TCR beta chain was captured by sequencing in a study of T cell responses to AZD1222 COVID-19 vaccine. About the research overall: Both about-4-week and about-12-week second-dose recipients were combined. General study findings and limits: Targeting of unmutated variant regions was reportedly seen in nearly half of spike-specific TCRs. Donors were mostly white British, more females; clonal diversity possibly underestimated. Every sample of the repertoires postdated the peak T cell response.

V was cut by 8 bases and J by 3 bases, with 7 bases left in between. The length of the CDR3 is 11 residues. TCRdb keeps only in-frame clones here, not all; method: immunoSEQ multiplex PCR. In the table there are 100,000 to 150,000 clones, 90% of which are singletons. A note on this clone: Its antigen is currently unknown.

V usage is TRBV12-3 or TRBV12-4 and J usage is TRBJ1-1; D gene unclear. The input for sequencing was peripheral blood, taken on day 0 of AZD1222 vaccination. The source is an adult in good health. The CDR3 sequence is CASAAHTEAFF. The CDR3 region has the DNA TGTGCCAGCGCAGCACACACTGAAGCTTTCTTT.